A single T cell receptor beta chain is shown here with its context. Recruited during active infection, patients (from Seattle) were subsequently followed longitudinally. Per germline, CDR1 MNHEY and CDR2 SVGAGI. V lost 6 bases to trimming and J lost 6 bases; unmatched junction nucleotides: 2. CDR3 length equals 13 residues. The data originate from a study of blood T cell repertoires in COVID-19. Authors' methods: Amplification with reference gene primers provided the estimates of nucleated cell counts. Sequencing was performed with immunoSEQ multiplex PCR; in TCRdb, only in-frame clones are kept and a portion is missing. The DNA was the basis for D and trimming; V, J and clone size are from that table. The sample lists 55,000 or so clones; 80% to 90% were seen once.

V gene TRBV6-5 combines with J gene TRBJ1-4; TRBD1 aligns across 9 bases. This receptor was obtained from an older woman with COVID-19, enrolled during active disease. The material sequenced was peripheral blood. The CDR3 sequence: CASRRQGDEKLFF. Here the CDR3 DNA reads TGTGCCAGCAGACGACAGGGGGATGAAAAACTGTTTTTT.